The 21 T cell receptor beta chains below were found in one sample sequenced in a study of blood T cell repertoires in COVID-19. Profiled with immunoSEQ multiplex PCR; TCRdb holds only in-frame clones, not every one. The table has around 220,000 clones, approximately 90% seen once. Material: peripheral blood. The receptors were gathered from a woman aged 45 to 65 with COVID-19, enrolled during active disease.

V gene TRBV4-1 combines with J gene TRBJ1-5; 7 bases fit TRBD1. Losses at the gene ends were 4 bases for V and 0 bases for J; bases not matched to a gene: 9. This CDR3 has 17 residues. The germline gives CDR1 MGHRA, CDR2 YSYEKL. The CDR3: CASSPRGEGDSNQPQHF. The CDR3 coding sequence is TGCGCCAGCAGCCCCAGGGGGGAAGGTGATAGCAATCAGCCCCAGCATTTT.

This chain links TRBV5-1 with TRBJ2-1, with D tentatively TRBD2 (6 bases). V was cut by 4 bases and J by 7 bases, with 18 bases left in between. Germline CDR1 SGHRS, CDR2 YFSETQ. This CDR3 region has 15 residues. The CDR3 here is CASSPGAGGLNEQFF. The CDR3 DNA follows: TGCGCCAGCAGCCCCGGGGCAGGAGGGTTAAATGAGCAGTTCTTC.

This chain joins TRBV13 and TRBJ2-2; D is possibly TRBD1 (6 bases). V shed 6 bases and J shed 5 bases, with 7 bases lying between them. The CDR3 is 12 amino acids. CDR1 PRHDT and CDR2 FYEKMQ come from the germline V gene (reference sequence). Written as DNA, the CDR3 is TGTGCCAGCAGTCAGGGGACCGGGGAGCTGTTTTTT. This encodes CASSQGTGELFF.

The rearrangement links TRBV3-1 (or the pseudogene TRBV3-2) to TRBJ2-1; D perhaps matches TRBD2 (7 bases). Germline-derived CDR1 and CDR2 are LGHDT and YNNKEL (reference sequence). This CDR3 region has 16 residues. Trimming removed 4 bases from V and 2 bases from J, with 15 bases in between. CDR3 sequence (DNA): TGTGCCAGCAGCCCAGGTAGGGGGGGCGCCTACAATGAGCAGTTCTTC. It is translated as CASSPGRGGAYNEQFF.

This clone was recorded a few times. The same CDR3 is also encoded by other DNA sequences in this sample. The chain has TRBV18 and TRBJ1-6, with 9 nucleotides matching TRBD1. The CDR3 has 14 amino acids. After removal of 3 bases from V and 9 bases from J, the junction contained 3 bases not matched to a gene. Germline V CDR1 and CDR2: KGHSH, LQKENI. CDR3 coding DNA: TGTGCCAGCTCACCGGGACAGGGTGGTTCACCCCTCCACTTT. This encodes CASSPGQGGSPLHF.

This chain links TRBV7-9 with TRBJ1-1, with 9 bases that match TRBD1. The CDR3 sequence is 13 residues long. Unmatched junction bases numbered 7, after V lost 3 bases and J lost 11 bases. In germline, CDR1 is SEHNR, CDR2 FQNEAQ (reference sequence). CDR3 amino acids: CASSLDRGGIAFF. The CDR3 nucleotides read TGTGCCAGCAGCTTGGACAGGGGTGGGATTGCTTTCTTT. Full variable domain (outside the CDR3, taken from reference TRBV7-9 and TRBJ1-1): DTGVSQNPRHKITKRGQNVTFRCDPISEHNRLYWYRQTLGQGPEFLTYFQNEAQLEKSRLLSDRFSAERPKGSFSTLEIQRTEQGDSAMYLCASSLDRGGIAFFGQGTRLTVV.

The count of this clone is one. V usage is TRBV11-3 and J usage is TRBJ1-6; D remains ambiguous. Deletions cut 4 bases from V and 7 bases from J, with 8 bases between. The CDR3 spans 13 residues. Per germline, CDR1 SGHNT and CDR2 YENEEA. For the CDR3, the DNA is TGTGCCAGCAGCTCCCACGGGAATTCACCCCTCCACTTT. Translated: CASSSHGNSPLHF.

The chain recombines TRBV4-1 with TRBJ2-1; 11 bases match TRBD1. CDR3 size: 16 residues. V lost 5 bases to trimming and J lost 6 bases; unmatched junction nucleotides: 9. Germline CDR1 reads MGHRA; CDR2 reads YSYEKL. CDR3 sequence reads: CASSSHSGTGGNEQFF. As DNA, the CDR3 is TGCGCCAGCAGCTCTCACTCCGGGACAGGGGGCAATGAGCAGTTCTTC.

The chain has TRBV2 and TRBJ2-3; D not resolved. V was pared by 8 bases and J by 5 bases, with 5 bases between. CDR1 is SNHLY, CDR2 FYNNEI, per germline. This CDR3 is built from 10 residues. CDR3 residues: CASLLDTQYF. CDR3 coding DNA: TGTGCCAGCCTCCTAGATACGCAGTATTTT.

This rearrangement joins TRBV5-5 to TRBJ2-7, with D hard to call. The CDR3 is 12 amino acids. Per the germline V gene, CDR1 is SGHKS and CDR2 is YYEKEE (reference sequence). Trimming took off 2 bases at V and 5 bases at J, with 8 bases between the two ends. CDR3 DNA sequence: TGTGCCAGCAGCTTTCTCGGAGACGAGCAGTACTTC. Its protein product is CASSFLGDEQYF. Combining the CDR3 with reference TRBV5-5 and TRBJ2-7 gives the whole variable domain DAGVTQSPTHLIKTRGQQVTLRCSPISGHKSVSWYQQVLGQGPQFIFQYYEKEERGRGNFPDRFSARQFPNYSSELNVNALLLGDSALYLCASSFLGDEQYFGPGTRLTVT.

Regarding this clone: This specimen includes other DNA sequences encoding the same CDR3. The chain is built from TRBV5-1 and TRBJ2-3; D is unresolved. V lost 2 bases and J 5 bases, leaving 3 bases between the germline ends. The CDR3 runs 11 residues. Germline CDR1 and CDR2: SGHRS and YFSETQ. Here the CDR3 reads CASSFKDTQYF. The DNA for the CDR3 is TGCGCCAGCAGCTTCAAAGATACGCAGTATTTT. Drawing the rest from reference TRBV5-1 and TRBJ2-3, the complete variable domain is KAGVTQTPRYLIKTRGQQVTLSCSPISGHRSVSWYQQTPGQGLQFLFEYFSETQRNKGNFPGRFSGRQFSNSRSEMNVSTLELGDSALYLCASSFKDTQYFGPGTRLTVL.

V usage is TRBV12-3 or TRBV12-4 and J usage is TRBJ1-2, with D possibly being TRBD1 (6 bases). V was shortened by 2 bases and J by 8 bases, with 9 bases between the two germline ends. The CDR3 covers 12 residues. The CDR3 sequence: CASSLPGEGYTF. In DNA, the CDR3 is TGTGCCAGCAGTTTACCAGGGGAAGGCTACACCTTC.

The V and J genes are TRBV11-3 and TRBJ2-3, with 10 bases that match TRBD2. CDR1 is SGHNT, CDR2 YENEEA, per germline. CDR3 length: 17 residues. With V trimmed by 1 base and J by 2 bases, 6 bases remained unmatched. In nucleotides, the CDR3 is TGTGCCAGCAGCTTAGGGGTACTAGCGGGGTCCACAGATACGCAGTATTTT. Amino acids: CASSLGVLAGSTDTQYF.

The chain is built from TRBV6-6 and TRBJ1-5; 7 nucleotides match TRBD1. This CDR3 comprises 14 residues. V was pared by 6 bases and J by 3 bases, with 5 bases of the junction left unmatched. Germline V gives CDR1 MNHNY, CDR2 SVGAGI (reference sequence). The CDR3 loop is CASRTDRINQPQHF. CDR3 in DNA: TGTGCCAGCAGGACGGACAGGATCAATCAGCCCCAGCATTTT.

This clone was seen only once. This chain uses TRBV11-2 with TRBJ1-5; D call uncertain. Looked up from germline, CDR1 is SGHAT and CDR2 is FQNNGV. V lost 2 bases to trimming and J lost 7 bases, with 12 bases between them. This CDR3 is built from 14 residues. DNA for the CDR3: TGTGCCAGCAGCTTAAGACCCGTCGGGCAGCCCCAGCATTTT. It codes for CASSLRPVGQPQHF. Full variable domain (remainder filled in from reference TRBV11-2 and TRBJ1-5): EAGVAQSPRYKIIEKRQSVAFWCNPISGHATLYWYQQILGQGPKLLIQFQNNGVVDDSQLPKDRFSAERLKGVDSTLKIQPAKLEDSAVYLCASSLRPVGQPQHFGDGTRLSIL.

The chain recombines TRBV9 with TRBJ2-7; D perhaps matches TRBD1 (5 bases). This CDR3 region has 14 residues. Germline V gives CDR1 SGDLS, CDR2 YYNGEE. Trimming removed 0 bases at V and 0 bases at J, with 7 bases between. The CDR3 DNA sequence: TGTGCCAGCAGCGTAGTGGGGCACTCCTACGAGCAGTACTTC. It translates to CASSVVGHSYEQYF.

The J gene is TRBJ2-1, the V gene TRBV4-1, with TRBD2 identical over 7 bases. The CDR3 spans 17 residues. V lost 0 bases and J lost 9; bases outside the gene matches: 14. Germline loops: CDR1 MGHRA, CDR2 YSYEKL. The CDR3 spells CASSQEGWKGREGEQFF. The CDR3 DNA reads TGCGCCAGCAGCCAAGAAGGATGGAAGGGAAGGGAGGGTGAGCAGTTCTTC.

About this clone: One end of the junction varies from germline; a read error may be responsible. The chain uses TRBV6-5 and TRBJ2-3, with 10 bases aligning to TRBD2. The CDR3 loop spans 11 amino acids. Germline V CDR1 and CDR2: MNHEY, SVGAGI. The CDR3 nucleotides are TGTGCCAGCAGTATAACTAGCGGGGTAAATTTT. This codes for CASSITSGVNF.

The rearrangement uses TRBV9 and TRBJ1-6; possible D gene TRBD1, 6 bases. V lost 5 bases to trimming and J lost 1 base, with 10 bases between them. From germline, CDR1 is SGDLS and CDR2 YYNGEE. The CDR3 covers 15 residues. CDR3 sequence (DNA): TGTGCCAGCAGGAGGGGGGGGTCCTATAATTCACCCCTCCACTTT. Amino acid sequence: CASRRGGSYNSPLHF.

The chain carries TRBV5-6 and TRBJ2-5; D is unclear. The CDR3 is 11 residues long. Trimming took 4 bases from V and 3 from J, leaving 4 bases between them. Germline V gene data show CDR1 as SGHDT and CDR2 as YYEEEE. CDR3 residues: CASSREETQYF. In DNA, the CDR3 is TGTGCCAGCAGCCGGGAAGAGACCCAGTACTTC.

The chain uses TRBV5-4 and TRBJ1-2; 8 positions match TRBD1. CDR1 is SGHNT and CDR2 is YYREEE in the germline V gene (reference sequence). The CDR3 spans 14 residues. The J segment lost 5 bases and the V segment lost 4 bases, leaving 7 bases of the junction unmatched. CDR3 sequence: CASSNLDRAYGYTF. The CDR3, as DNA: TGTGCCAGCAGCAACCTGGACAGGGCATATGGCTACACCTTC.